The T cell receptor beta chain under discussion was sequenced for a study of cytomegalovirus exposure and HLA in healthy donors. Overall study results and limits: Rarity marked most TCR sequences, yet some public TCRs occurred in many donors.

In the case of this clone: Its matching antigen is unknown.

The PCR had 60 Vbeta and 13 Jbeta primers. Original processing notes: Among the unique TCR beta chains that a later analysis counted, about 81 million in all, roughly 11 million were shared. Repertoires were generated with immunoSEQ multiplex PCR, while TCRdb's copy carries only in-frame clones and drops some. The V and J calls and clone size are taken from that table; D and trimming were inferred from the DNA. The table shows 150,000 to 180,000 clones, with around 82% occurring only once. The receptor was isolated from a woman between 50 and 59 years old in good health and CMV-seropositive. The material sequenced was PBMCs.

The CDR3 loop is CATSLLAGARDTQYF. The DNA of the CDR3 is TGTGCCACCAGCCTACTAGCGGGGGCTCGGGATACGCAGTATTTT. This chain links TRBV19 with TRBJ2-3; 11 positions match TRBD2. CDR1 is LNHDA and CDR2 is SQIVND in the germline V gene (reference sequence). The CDR3 covers 15 residues. Trimming at V came to 10 bases and at J to 6 bases, leaving 12 bases not matched to a gene. The full variable domain, with the rest looked up from reference TRBV19 and TRBJ2-3, is DGGITQSPKYLFRKEGQNVTLSCEQNLNHDAMYWYRQDPGQGLRLIYYSQIVNDFQKGDIAEGYSVSREKKESFPLTVTSAQKNPTAFYLCATSLLAGARDTQYFGPGTRLTVL.